This T cell receptor beta chain is drawn from a study of blood T cell repertoires in COVID-19. Germline-derived CDR1 and CDR2 are LGHNA and YSLEER. The CDR3 is 14 amino acids. With V trimmed by 3 bases and J by 4 bases, 1 base remained unmatched. Cohort assignment relied on participant-reported clinical history. The method was immunoSEQ multiplex PCR; TCRdb's version includes in-frame clones alone and lacks a portion of them. The sample shows fewer than 250,000 clones, over 80% of them seen only once. The chain carries TRBV4-3 and TRBJ2-5; 11 bases agree with TRBD2. The sample was PBMCs or T cells enriched from blood (not recorded which). This TCR was sampled from a woman in her 30s with acute COVID-19. This chain's CDR3 is CASSQGTSGETQYF. DNA of the CDR3: TGCGCCAGCAGCCAGGGGACTAGCGGAGAGACCCAGTACTTC.